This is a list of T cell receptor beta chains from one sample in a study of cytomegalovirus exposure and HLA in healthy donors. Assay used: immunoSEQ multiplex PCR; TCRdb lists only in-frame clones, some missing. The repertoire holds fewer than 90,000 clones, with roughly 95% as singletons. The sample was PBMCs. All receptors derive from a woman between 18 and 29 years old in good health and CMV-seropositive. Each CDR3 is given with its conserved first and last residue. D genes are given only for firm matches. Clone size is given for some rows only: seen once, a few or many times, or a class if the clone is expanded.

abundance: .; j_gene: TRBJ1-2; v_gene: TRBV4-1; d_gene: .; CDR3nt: TGCGCCAGCAGCCTACACCGGGTCTCGAACGGCTACACCTTC; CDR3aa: CASSLHRVSNGYTF
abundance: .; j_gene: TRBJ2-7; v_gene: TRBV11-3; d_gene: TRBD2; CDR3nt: TGTGCCAGCAGCTTCGAGCGGGAGACGGAGCAGTACTTC; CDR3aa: CASSFERETEQYF
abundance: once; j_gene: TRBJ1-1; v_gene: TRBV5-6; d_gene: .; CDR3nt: TGTGCCAGCAGCTTGGATCAGGGGATAACAGCTTTCTTT; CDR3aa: CASSLDQGITAFF
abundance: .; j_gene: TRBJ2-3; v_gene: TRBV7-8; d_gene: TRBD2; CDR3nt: TGTGCCAGCAGCTCTCAATCTAGCGGAGCCACAGATACGCAGTATTTT; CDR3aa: CASSSQSSGATDTQYF
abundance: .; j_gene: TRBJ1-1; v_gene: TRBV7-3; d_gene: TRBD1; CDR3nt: TGTGCCAGCAGCCTCGGGACAGGGAATGATGAAGCTTTCTTT; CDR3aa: CASSLGTGNDEAFF
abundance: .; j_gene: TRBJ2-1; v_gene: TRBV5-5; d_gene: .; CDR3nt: TGTGCCAGCTTGCTCGGGAGCAGCGATGAGCAGTTCTTC; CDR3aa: CASLLGSSDEQFF
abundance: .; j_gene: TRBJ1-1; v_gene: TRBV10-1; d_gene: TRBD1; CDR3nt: TGCGCCAGCAGTGTTAGTGACAGGGCCAGGTATGAAGCTTTCTTT; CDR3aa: CASSVSDRARYEAFF
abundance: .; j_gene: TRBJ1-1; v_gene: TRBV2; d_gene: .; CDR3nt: TGTGCCAGCAGTGAACAGGGAGGGGGGAACACTGAAGCTTTCTTT; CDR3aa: CASSEQGGGNTEAFF
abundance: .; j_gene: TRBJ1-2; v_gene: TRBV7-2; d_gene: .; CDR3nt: TGTGCCAGCAGCCTCGACTACAGATCAACTGGCTACACCTTC; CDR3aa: CASSLDYRSTGYTF
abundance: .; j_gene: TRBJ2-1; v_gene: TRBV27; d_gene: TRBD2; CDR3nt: TGTGCCAGCGTCGGGCTAGCGGGGGGGGATGAGCAGTTCTTC; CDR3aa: CASVGLAGGDEQFF
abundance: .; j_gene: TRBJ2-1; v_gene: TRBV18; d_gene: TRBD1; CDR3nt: TGTGCCAGCTCACCGAGGACAGGGGTCGATGAGCAGTTCTTC; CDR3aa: CASSPRTGVDEQFF
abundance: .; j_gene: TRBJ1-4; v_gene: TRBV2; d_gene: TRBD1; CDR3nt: TGTGCCAGCAGTACGGGACAGCTCGCAACTAATGAAAAACTGTTTTTT; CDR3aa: CASSTGQLATNEKLFF
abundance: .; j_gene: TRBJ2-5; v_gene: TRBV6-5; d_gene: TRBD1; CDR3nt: TGTGCCAGCAGCAGCATCTCAGGGGGACGGGAGACCCAGTACTTC; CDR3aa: CASSSISGGRETQYF
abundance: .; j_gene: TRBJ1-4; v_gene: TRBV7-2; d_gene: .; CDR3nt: TGTGCCAGCAGCCCGGCGGGTACTAATGAAAAACTGTTTTTT; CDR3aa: CASSPAGTNEKLFF
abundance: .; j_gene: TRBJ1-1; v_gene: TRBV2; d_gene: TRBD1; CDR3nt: TGTGCCAGCAAACGCGACAGGGGGTTAAACACTGAAGCTTTCTTT; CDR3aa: CASKRDRGLNTEAFF
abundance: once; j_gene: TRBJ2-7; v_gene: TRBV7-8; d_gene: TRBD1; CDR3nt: TGTGCCAGCAGCCCCCCGGGACAGGGTTCCTACGAGCAGTACTTC; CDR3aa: CASSPPGQGSYEQYF
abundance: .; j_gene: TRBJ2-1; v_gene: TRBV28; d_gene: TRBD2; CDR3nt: TGTGCCAGCAGTTACCCGGGACTAGCGGGACACAATGAGCAGTTCTTC; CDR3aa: CASSYPGLAGHNEQFF
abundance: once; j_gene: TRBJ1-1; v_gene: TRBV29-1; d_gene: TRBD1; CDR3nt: TGCAGCGCGGGGACAGGGGGGGACACTGAAGCTTTCTTT; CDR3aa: CSAGTGGDTEAFF
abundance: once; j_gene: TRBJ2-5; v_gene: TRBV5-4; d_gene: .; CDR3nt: TGTGCCAGCAGCTTGGACCAGGGGGAGACCCAGTACTTC; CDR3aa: CASSLDQGETQYF
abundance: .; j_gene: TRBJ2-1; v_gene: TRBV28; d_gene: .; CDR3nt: TGTGCCAGCATTAGTTCCTACAATGAGCAGTTCTTC; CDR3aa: CASISSYNEQFF
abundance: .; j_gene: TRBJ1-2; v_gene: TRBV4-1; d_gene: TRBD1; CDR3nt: TGCGCCAGCAGCCCCGGGACAGGGCTTTATGGCTACACCTTC; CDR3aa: CASSPGTGLYGYTF
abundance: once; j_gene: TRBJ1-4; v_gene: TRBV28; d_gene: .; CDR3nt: TGTGCCAGCAGTTCCGGGGGGGCTAATGAAAAACTGTTTTTT; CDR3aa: CASSSGGANEKLFF
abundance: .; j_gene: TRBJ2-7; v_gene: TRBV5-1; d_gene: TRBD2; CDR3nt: TGCGCCAGCAGCTTGGGGGGACTAGCAGGGTACGAGCAGTACTTC; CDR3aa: CASSLGGLAGYEQYF
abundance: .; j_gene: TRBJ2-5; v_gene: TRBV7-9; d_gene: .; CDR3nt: TGTGCCAGCAGCTTAATTCGGGAGACCCAGTACTTC; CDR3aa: CASSLIRETQYF
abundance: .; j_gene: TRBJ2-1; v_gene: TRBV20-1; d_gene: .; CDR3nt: TGCAGTGCTAGAGGTTCAGGTGAGCAGTTCTTC; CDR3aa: CSARGSGEQFF
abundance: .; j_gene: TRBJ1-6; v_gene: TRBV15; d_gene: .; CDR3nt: TGTGCCACCAGCAGAGATCTAGGGGTCGATTCACCCCTCCACTTT; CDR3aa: CATSRDLGVDSPLHF
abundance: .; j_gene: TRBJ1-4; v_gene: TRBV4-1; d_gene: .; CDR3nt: TGCGCCAGCAGCCCCAGGGCAACTAATGAAAAACTGTTTTTT; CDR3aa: CASSPRATNEKLFF
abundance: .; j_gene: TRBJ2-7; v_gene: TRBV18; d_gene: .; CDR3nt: TGTGCCAGCTCACCCACAGGGTTCCATCAGGGCGAGCAGTACTTC; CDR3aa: CASSPTGFHQGEQYF
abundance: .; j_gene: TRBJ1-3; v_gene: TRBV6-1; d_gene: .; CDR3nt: TGTGCCAGCAGTGGGGGTTGGAGGAGTGGAAACACCATATATTTT; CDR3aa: CASSGGWRSGNTIYF
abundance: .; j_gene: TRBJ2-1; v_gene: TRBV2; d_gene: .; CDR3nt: TGTGCCAGCAAGGCGGGGTCCGGATACCACGGGGAGCAGTTCTTC; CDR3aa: CASKAGSGYHGEQFF
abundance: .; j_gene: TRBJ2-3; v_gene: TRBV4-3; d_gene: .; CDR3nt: TGCGCCAGCAGCCAAGAACGGGTCTCCGGGTATCCAGATACGCAGTATTTT; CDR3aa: CASSQERVSGYPDTQYF
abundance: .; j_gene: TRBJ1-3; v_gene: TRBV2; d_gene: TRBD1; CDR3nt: TGTGCCAGCACGGGACAGGGGGACACCATATATTTT; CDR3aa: CASTGQGDTIYF
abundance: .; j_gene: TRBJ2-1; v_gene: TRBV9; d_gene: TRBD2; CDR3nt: TGTGCCAGCCAGTCACCAGCGGGAGGTGCCAATGAGCAGTTCTTC; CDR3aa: CASQSPAGGANEQFF
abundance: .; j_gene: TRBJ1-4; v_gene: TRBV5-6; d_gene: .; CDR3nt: TGTGCCAGCAGCTTGGTCAGGTCTGCAACTAATGAAAAACTGTTTTTT; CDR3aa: CASSLVRSATNEKLFF
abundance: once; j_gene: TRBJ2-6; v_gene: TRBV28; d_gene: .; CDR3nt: TGTGCCAGCAGTTTCTACGACAGTATCCGCGTCCTGACTTTC; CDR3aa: CASSFYDSIRVLTF
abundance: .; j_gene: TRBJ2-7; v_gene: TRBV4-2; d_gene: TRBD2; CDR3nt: TGTGCCAGCAGCGAACGGGGGGGACTCTACGAGCAGTACTTC; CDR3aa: CASSERGGLYEQYF
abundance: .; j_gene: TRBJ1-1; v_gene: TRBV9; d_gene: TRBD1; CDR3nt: TGTGCCAGCAGCGCTCCGGGACAGCCTGCCCAAGCTTTCTTT; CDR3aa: CASSAPGQPAQAFF
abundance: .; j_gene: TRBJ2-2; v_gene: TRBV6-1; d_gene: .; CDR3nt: TGTGCCAGCAGTGACCTCGGGACCGGGGAGCTGTTTTTT; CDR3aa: CASSDLGTGELFF
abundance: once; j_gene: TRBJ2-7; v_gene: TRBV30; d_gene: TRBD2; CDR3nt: TGTGCCTGGAGCCCACCCCCGGGACTAGCAGCCCCCGAGCAGTACTTC; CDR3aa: CAWSPPPGLAAPEQYF
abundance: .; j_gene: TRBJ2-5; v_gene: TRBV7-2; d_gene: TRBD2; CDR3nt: TGTGCCAGCAGCACCCAGGCGGGGGGCTTGGAGACCCAGTACTTC; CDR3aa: CASSTQAGGLETQYF
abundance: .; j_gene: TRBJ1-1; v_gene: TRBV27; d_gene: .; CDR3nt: TGTGCCAGCAGTTCCCAACAGTACATGAACACTGAAGCTTTCTTT; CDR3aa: CASSSQQYMNTEAFF
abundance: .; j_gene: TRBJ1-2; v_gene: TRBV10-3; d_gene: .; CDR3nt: TGTGCCATCACCCAGGGTAACTATGGCTACACCTTC; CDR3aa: CAITQGNYGYTF
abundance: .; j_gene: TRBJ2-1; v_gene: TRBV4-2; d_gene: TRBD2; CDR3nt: TGTGCCAGCAGCCAAAATCCTCTAGCGGGTCCCTACAATGAGCAGTTCTTC; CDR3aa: CASSQNPLAGPYNEQFF
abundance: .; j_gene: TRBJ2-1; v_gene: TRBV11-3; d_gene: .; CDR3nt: TGTGCCAGCAGCTTACATAGGAGCAATGAGCAGTTCTTC; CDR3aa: CASSLHRSNEQFF
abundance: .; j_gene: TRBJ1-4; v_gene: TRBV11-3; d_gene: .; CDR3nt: TGTGCCAGCAGCCGAGGGCAGGGGAATGAAAAACTGTTTTTT; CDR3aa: CASSRGQGNEKLFF
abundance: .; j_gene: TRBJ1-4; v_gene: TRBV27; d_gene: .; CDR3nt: TGTGCCAGCAGTTTGATCGGAGGGAAAAATGAAAAACTGTTTTTT; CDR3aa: CASSLIGGKNEKLFF
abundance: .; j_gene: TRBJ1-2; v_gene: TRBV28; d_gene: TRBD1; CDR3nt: TGTGCCAGCAGTTCCGGGACAGAACGCTATGGCTACACCTTC; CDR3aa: CASSSGTERYGYTF
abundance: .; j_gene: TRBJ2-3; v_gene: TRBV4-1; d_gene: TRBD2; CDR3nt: TGCGCCAGCAGCCCGTCTAGCGGGATTCGGGGCACAGATACGCAGTATTTT; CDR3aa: CASSPSSGIRGTDTQYF
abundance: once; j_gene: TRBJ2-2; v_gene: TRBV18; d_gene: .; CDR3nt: TGTGCCAGCTCACCACAGTCGGCGGCTACGAACACCGGGGAGCTGTTTTTT; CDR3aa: CASSPQSAATNTGELFF
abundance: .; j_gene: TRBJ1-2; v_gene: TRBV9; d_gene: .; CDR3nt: TGTGCCAGCAGCGTAGGACAGGTCTATGGCTACACCTTC; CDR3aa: CASSVGQVYGYTF
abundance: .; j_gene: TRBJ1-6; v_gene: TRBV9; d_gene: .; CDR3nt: TGTGCCAGCAGCGTAGGCCCCTATCCGATTGATTCACCCCTCCACTTT; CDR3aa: CASSVGPYPIDSPLHF
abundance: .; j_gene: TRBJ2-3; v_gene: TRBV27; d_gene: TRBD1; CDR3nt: TGTGCCAGCAGTCTAGGGACAGATACTAGCACAGATACGCAGTATTTT; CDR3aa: CASSLGTDTSTDTQYF
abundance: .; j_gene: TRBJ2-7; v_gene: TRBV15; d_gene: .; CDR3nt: TGTGCCACCAGCAGAGATCCCAGCTCCTACGAGCAGTACTTC; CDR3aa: CATSRDPSSYEQYF
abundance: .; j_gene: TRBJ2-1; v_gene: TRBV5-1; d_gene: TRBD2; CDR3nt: TGCGCCAGCAGCTTGGTAGCGGGGACGATAAATGAGCAGTTCTTC; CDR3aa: CASSLVAGTINEQFF